This record looks at one TCR beta chain sequence and its context. Its specificity is unknown. This sample was included in a study of shared clonotypes between healthy human individuals. Study overall: CD4 naive and CD4 memory each took three plates per donor, while CD8 naive took two and CD8 memory one.

Overall study results and limits: Compared with clonotypes that all four donors shared, non-shared clonotypes had lower generation probabilities.

Each cell subset's genomic DNA was divided evenly among several immunoSEQ plates. This table comes from immunoSEQ multiplex PCR, and its TCRdb copy is limited to in-frame clones, with some not included. The table records 500,000 to 550,000 clones, roughly 95% of them present only once. V shed 3 bases, J shed 0 bases, and the junction held 3 bases outside the gene matches. The germline gives CDR1 MGHRA, CDR2 YSYEKL. The CDR3 covers 16 residues. Sequenced: naive CD4+ T cells sorted from blood. Subset noted: CD45RA+ positively selected. This TCR derives from a woman aged 25 to 39 in good health. The gene calls are TRBV4-1 and TRBJ2-1, with 9 bases matching TRBD1. CDR3 in amino acids: CASSQDRGSSYNEQFF. In nucleotides, the CDR3 is TGCGCCAGCAGCCAGGACAGGGGCAGCTCCTACAATGAGCAGTTCTTC.